Listed here are 13 T cell receptor beta chains from one sample, sequenced in a study of T-cell memory formation after mild COVID-19. TCRdb re-derived calls from the 5' RACE reads in MiXCR, one entry per CDR3 protein. The sample contains some 450,000 distinct CDR3 sequences, about a sixth of which appear only once. Sequencing input: PBMCs or a T cell subset sorted from them (not recorded which). All receptors derive from a man aged 18-30 years who had mild COVID-19 (a few samples of this study predate the infection). Cell type and time point are not known.

This clonotype has a handful of counts. The rearrangement joins TRBV7-2 to TRBJ1-6; D is uncertain. Per the germline V gene, CDR1 is SGHTA and CDR2 is FQGNSA. V was shortened by 6 bases and J by 0 bases, with 6 bases between the two germline ends. The CDR3 has 14 amino acids. CDR3 DNA: TGTGCCAGCAGTCAGAGCTCCTATAATTCACCCCTCCACTTT. Its protein is CASSQSSYNSPLHF.

This clonotype was recorded many times. The gene calls are TRBV7-2 and TRBJ1-3; D is unclear. The CDR3 covers 14 residues. The germline CDR1 and CDR2 sequences are SGHTA and FQGNSA. V was clipped by 5 bases and J by 3 bases, with 11 bases between them. DNA for the CDR3: TGTGCCAGCAGCCTAGGCCCAGATGGAAACACCATATATTTT. Protein product: CASSLGPDGNTIYF.

This clonotype was seen repeatedly, ten times or more. The gene calls are TRBV12-3 or TRBV12-4 and TRBJ2-1; D not certain. The CDR3 is 14 residues long. The V gene lost 8 bases and the J gene lost 6 bases, with 17 bases spanning the gap. CDR3 DNA: TGTGCCAGCTTTACCTTACTTGGTCGCAATGAGCAGTTCTTC. Translating it yields CASFTLLGRNEQFF.

In its sample, this clonotype was seen a few times. This chain's CDR3 is CASSFRDEQYV. The CDR3 coding sequence is TGTGCCAGCAGCTTTCGGGACGAGCAGTACGTC. The gene calls are TRBV5-5 and TRBJ2-7; D not certain. Germline-derived CDR1 and CDR2 are SGHKS and YYEKEE (reference sequence). CDR3 length: 11 residues. The ends were cut back, 2 bases at V and 5 bases at J, with 5 bases in the middle.

This clonotype has ten or more counts. The CDR3 spells CASSKSTVSNQPQHF. CDR3 DNA: TGTGCCAGCAGTAAGAGTACGGTTAGCAATCAGCCCCAGCATTTT. This rearrangement joins TRBV2 to TRBJ1-5; D call uncertain. Germline CDR1 and CDR2: SNHLY and FYNNEI. This CDR3 spans 15 amino acids. The V end was cut by 5 bases, the J end by 0 bases, with 11 bases between.

The chain links TRBV9 to TRBJ2-3; 8 bases are a match to TRBD1. Germline lookup yields CDR1 SGDLS and CDR2 YYNGEE. The J segment lost 6 bases and the V segment lost 4 bases, leaving 13 bases of the junction unmatched. The CDR3 totals 16 residues. The CDR3 is CASSPQTGANLDTQYF. CDR3 DNA sequence: TGTGCCAGCAGCCCCCAGACAGGGGCCAACCTGGATACGCAGTATTTT.

This clonotype was seen only a few times. The chain uses TRBV3-1 and TRBJ2-5, with TRBD2 as a possible D gene (5 bases). The CDR3 is 16 residues long. V lost 5 bases, J lost 4 bases, and 20 bases lay in between. Germline V gene lookup returns CDR1 LGHDT and CDR2 YNNKEL (reference sequence). Here the CDR3 DNA reads TGTGCCAGCAGCGCCCTTTCTCGGGGTGTGAGAGAGACCCAGTACTTC. It yields the protein CASSALSRGVRETQYF.

This clonotype has just a few counts. The rearrangement links TRBV6-4 to TRBJ2-6; no clear D gene. Germline V gives CDR1 MRHNA, CDR2 SNTAGT. V was shortened by 0 bases and J by 3 bases, with 6 bases between the two germline ends. The CDR3 runs to 15 residues. CDR3 protein: CASSDSSYGANVLTF. CDR3 DNA: TGTGCCAGCAGTGACTCGTCGTATGGGGCCAACGTCCTGACTTTC.

Only a few counts were recorded for this clonotype. The chain recombines TRBV7-8 with TRBJ2-5; TRBD2 aligns across 9 bases. Germline-derived CDR1 and CDR2 are SGHVS and FQNEAQ. This CDR3 is 17 amino acids long. The V segment lost 0 bases and the J segment 2 bases; nucleotides outside the gene matches: 7. CDR3 sequence reads: CASSLAERGALQETQYF. In DNA form, the CDR3 reads TGTGCCAGCAGCTTAGCGGAGCGGGGGGCTTTACAAGAGACCCAGTACTTC.

This clonotype was observed a handful of times. J is TRBJ2-7 and V is TRBV20-1, with D possibly called TRBD1 or TRBD2 (6 bases each). This CDR3 has 15 amino acids. Germline V gene data show CDR1 as DFQATT and CDR2 as SNEGSKA (reference sequence). Between the trimmed V and J ends, which lost 0 bases and 5 bases, there was a span of 17 bases. CDR3 sequence reads: CSARDHGGPGHEQYF. CDR3 sequence (DNA): TGCAGTGCTAGAGATCACGGGGGCCCCGGGCACGAGCAGTACTTC.

The chain couples TRBV7-2 to TRBJ2-7; D may be TRBD2 (5 bases). This CDR3 spans 12 amino acids. V shed 5 bases and J shed 9 bases, with 14 bases lying between them. Germline V gene data show CDR1 as SGHTA and CDR2 as FQGNSA. For the CDR3, the DNA is TGTGCCAGCAGCGAGGCCTCAGCGGTGCAGTACTTC. It specifies CASSEASAVQYF.

This rearrangement joins TRBV6-5 to TRBJ1-2; 7 bases line up with TRBD1. The CDR3 consists of 17 residues. From germline, CDR1 is MNHEY and CDR2 SVGAGI. V shed 4 bases, J shed 1 base, and the junction held 12 bases outside the gene matches. This CDR3 is CASSSLSGGTVNYGYTF. For the CDR3, the DNA is TGTGCCAGCAGTTCACTGAGCGGCGGGACAGTTAACTATGGCTACACCTTC.

The CDR3 region is CASSFKGALFTDTQYF. CDR3 nucleotide sequence: TGTGCCAGCAGCTTCAAGGGGGCCCTTTTCACAGATACGCAGTATTTT. The chain joins TRBV7-9 to TRBJ2-3; 7 bases are a match to TRBD1. The length of the CDR3 is 16 residues. The junction had 8 bases not matched to a gene; V was cut back by 3 bases and J by 2 bases. The germline V gene encodes CDR1 SEHNR and CDR2 FQNEAQ (reference sequence).